This T cell receptor (beta chain) was recorded in a study of Ad26.COV2.S vaccination and SARS-CoV-2 variants. Broader study findings: Breadth, reportedly substantial, characterized the spike-specific CD8+ and CD4+ T cell responses after vaccination.

The CDR3 loop spans 15 amino acids. V was clipped by 3 bases and J by 0 bases, with 12 bases between them. Looked up from germline, CDR1 is MDHEN and CDR2 is SYDVKM. Described treatment: some 20 received Ad26.COV2.S at low or high dose, single or two shots; five or six received placebo; per-sample allocation not given. Samples were taken on day 63 after the first vaccine or placebo injection. A Boston donor was an adult aged 18-55 years. This clone was counted once. Its matching antigen is unknown. Some clones are missing from TCRdb's copy, which holds only in-frame ones; the method was immunoSEQ multiplex PCR. The sample carries a few hundred thousand clones, about nine tenths recorded once.

The source is a person between 18 and 65 years old who received the Ad26.COV2.S COVID-19 vaccine or a placebo. The chain carries TRBV28 and TRBJ2-7; tentative D call: TRBD2 (5 bases). The sample consisted of peripheral blood, taken in a trial of Ad26.COV2.S vaccine versus placebo. CDR3 residues: CASSFPLGSSYEQYF. The CDR3 DNA is TGTGCCAGCAGTTTCCCACTTGGGAGCTCCTACGAGCAGTACTTC.